This is a list of T cell receptor beta chains from one sample in a study of blood T cell repertoires in COVID-19. Sequencing was performed with immunoSEQ multiplex PCR; in TCRdb, only in-frame clones are kept and a portion is missing. The sample holds around 300,000 clones, around four fifths seen once. The sequencing sample was made of peripheral blood. These receptors were collected from a woman between 50 and 59 years old who had recovered from COVID-19. Both conserved end residues are part of each CDR3. A D gene is named only where the DNA matches it firmly. Clone size is not always given. Where it is, it says once, few, many or a class for expanded clones.

V: TRBV28; J: TRBJ2-5; D: TRBD2; size: .; DNA: TGTGCCAGCAGTCCGGGACTAGCGAAGACCCAGTACTTC; CDR3: CASSPGLAKTQYF
V: TRBV7-2; J: TRBJ1-1; D: .; size: .; DNA: TGTGCCAGCAGCTCCTCGCGGGGCAGGGCGGCTGAAGCTTTCTTT; CDR3: CASSSSRGRAAEAFF
V: TRBV5-1; J: TRBJ2-1; D: TRBD2; size: .; DNA: TGCGCCAGCAGTCAGGGAGGGACCTACAATGAGCAGTTCTTC; CDR3: CASSQGGTYNEQFF
V: TRBV4-3; J: TRBJ2-3; D: TRBD2; size: few; DNA: TGCGCCAGCAGCCAAGGGGCTAGCGGGGGCCCGGGTACGCAGTATTTT; CDR3: CASSQGASGGPGTQYF
V: TRBV28; J: TRBJ2-3; D: TRBD1; size: .; DNA: TGTGCCAGCTCTCACGGGCAGGGGGCAGGCACAGATACGCAGTATTTT; CDR3: CASSHGQGAGTDTQYF
V: TRBV3-1/TRBV3-2; J: TRBJ2-3; D: TRBD2; size: .; DNA: TGTGCCAGCAGCCTTCGTAGCGGGGGACTTTCGGATACGCAGTATTTT; CDR3: CASSLRSGGLSDTQYF
V: TRBV7-8; J: TRBJ2-7; D: .; size: .; DNA: TGTGCCAGCAGCTTAGCGTTCGAGACAGACTACGAGCAGTACTTC; CDR3: CASSLAFETDYEQYF
V: TRBV7-9; J: TRBJ1-2; D: TRBD1; size: few; DNA: TGTGCCAGCAGCTTAACAGGGGGCGGGTATGGCTACACCTTC; CDR3: CASSLTGGGYGYTF
V: TRBV6-4; J: TRBJ2-7; D: TRBD2; size: .; DNA: TGTGCCAGCAGCGCGGGGGGGCACGAGCAGTACTTC; CDR3: CASSAGGHEQYF
V: TRBV29-1; J: TRBJ1-1; D: .; size: .; DNA: TGCAGCGTTGGAGTGACAACCAAAAGCACTGAAGCTTTCTTT; CDR3: CSVGVTTKSTEAFF
V: TRBV29-1; J: TRBJ2-3; D: TRBD1; size: .; DNA: TGCAGCACTAATAGGGGGCGCACAGATACGCAGTATTTT; CDR3: CSTNRGRTDTQYF
V: TRBV7-9; J: TRBJ2-7; D: TRBD1; size: .; DNA: TGTGCCAGCAGCCGAGGGACAGAAAACTACGAGCAGTACTTC; CDR3: CASSRGTENYEQYF
V: TRBV10-2; J: TRBJ1-6; D: TRBD1; size: .; DNA: TGCGCCAGCAGTGCCCATGGTGCCGACAGGGAACGATCACCCCTCCACTTT; CDR3: CASSAHGADRERSPLHF
V: TRBV18; J: TRBJ2-6; D: TRBD2; size: once; DNA: TGTGCCAGCTCACCGGGACTAGCGGGAGTGTACGGGGCCAACGTCCTGACTTTC; CDR3: CASSPGLAGVYGANVLTF
V: TRBV4-2; J: TRBJ1-4; D: TRBD1; size: .; DNA: TGTGCCAGCAGCCAAGAAACAGGGGGCGGGTTGCTAAGCGAAAAACTGTTTTTT; CDR3: CASSQETGGGLLSEKLFF